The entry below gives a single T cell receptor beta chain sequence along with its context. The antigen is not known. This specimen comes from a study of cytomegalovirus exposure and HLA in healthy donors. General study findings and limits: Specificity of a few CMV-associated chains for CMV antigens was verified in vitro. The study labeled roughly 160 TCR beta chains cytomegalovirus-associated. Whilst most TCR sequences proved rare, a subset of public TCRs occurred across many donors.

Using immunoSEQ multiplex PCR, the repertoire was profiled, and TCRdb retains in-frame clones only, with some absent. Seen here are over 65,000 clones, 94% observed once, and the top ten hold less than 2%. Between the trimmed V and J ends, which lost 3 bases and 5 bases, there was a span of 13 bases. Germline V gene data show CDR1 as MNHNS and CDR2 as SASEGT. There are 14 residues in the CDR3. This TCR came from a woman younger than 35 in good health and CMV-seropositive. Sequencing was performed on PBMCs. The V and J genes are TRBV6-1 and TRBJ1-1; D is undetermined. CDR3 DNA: TGTGCCAGCAGTGATTTTACAGCAAGGACTGAAGCTTTCTTT. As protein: CASSDFTARTEAFF.